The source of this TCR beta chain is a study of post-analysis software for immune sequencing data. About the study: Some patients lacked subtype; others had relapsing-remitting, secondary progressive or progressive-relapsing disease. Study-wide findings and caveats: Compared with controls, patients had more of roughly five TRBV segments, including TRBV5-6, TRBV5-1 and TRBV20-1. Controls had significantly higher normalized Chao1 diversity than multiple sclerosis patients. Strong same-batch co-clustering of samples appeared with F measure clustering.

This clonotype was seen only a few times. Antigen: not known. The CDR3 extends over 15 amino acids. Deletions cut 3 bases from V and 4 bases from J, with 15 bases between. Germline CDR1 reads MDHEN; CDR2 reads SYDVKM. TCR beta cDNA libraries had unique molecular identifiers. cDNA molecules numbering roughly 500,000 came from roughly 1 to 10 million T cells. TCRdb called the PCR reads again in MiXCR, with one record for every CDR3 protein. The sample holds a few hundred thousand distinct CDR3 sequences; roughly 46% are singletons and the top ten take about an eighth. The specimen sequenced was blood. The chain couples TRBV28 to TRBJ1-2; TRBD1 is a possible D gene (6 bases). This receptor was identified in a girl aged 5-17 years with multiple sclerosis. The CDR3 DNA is TGTGCCAGCAGTTTGGGGACATCGGGGATCTATGGCTACACCTTC. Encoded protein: CASSLGTSGIYGYTF.